This record covers a single TCR beta chain. Tregs were sorted as CD4+CD25+CD127-/low cells. TCRdb fed the 5' RACE reads into MiXCR, producing one record per CDR3 protein. The sample includes roughly 57,000 distinct CDR3 sequences, 20% to 25% of them seen just once. V shed 7 bases and J shed 0 bases, with 15 bases lying between them. CDR1 MNHEY and CDR2 SMNVEV come from the germline V gene (reference sequence). This CDR3 is built from 15 residues. The sequence derives from a female donor with breast cancer. Sample: tumor-infiltrating Tregs sorted from the breast tumor. The chain couples TRBV27 to TRBJ1-2, with TRBD1 as a possible D gene (5 bases). The CDR3 loop is CASKKTGLANYGYTF. As DNA, the CDR3 is TGTGCCAGCAAAAAAACGGGGCTCGCTAACTATGGCTACACCTTC.